Reported below is one T cell receptor (beta chain). What it recognizes is unknown. This PCR relied on a set of 60 Vbeta primers and 13 Jbeta primers. Measured with immunoSEQ multiplex PCR; TCRdb has only the in-frame clones, and not every one. The table has about 110,000 clones, more than 65% seen once. Per germline, CDR1 SGHRS and CDR2 YFSETQ. The germline V and J ends were trimmed by 2 bases and 2 bases, with 13 bases remaining between them. This CDR3 contains 15 residues. The sample belongs to a study of cytomegalovirus exposure and HLA in healthy donors. Overall study results and limits: Reported findings show TCR beta sequences accurately forecast HLA-A and HLA-B alleles in most subjects. V- and J-gene trimming in TCR beta was tied to a missense DCLRE1C variant by an analysis performed later. Most of the TCR beta V segments (in an earlier analysis) were productive either about 87% or about 30% of the time. Among TCR beta chains, those listed as cytomegalovirus-associated numbered under 200.

The sample taken for sequencing was PBMCs. The TCR comes from a man aged 25-45 years in good health and CMV-seronegative. This rearrangement joins TRBV5-1 to TRBJ1-1; D not resolved. The CDR3 DNA follows: TGCGCCAGCAGCTTACGAACGGGATTAAACACTGAAGCTTTCTTT. It translates to CASSLRTGLNTEAFF.